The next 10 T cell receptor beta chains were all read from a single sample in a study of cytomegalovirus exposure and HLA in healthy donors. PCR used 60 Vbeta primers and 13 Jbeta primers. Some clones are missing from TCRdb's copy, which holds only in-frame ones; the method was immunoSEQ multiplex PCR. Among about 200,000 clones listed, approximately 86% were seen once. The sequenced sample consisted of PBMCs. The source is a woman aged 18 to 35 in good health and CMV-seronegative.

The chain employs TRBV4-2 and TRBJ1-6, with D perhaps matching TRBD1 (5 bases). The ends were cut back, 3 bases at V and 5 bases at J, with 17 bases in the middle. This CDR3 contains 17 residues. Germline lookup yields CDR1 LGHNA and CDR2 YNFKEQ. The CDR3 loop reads CASSQVRGGVDNSPLHF. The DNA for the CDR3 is TGTGCCAGCAGCCAGGTTAGGGGAGGGGTCGATAATTCACCCCTCCACTTT.

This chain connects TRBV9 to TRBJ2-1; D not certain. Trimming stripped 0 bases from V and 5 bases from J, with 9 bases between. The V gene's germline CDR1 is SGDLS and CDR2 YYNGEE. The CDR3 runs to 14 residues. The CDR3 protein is CASSVGPQDNEQFF. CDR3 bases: TGTGCCAGCAGCGTAGGGCCCCAGGACAATGAGCAGTTCTTC.

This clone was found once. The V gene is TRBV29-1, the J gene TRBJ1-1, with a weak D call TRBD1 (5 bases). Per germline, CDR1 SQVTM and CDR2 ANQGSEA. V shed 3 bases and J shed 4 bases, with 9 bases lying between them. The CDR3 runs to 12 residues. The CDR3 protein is CSVEGGFTEAFF. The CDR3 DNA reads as TGCAGCGTTGAGGGGGGGTTCACTGAAGCTTTCTTT.

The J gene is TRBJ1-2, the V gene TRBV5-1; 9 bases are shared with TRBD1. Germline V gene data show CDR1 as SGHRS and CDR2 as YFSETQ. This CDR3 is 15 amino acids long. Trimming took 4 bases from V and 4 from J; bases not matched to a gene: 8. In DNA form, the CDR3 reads TGCGCCAGCAGCATCGGGACAGGGATTTTCTATGGCTACACCTTC. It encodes CASSIGTGIFYGYTF.

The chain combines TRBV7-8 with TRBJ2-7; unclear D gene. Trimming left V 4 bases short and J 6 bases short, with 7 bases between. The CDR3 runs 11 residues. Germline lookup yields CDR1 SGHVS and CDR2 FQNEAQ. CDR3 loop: CASSSRSEQYF. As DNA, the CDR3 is TGTGCCAGCAGCTCCAGATCCGAGCAGTACTTC.

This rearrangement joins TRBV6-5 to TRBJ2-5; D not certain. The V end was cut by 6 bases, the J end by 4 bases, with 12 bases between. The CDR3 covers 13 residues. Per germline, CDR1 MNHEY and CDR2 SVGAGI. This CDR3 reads CASRLSSPETQYF. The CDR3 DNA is TGTGCCAGCAGGCTGAGTAGCCCAGAGACCCAGTACTTC.

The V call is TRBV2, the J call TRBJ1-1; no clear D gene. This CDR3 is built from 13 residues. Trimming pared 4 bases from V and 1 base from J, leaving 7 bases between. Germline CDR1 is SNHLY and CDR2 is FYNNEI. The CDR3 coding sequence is TGTGCCAGCAGTGCTCGCGAGAACACTGAAGCTTTCTTT. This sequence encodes CASSARENTEAFF.

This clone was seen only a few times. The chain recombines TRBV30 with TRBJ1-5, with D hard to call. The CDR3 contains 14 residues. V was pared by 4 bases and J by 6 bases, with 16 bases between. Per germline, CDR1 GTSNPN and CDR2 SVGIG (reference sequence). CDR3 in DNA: TGTGCCTGGACTTCGGTCCCTGGGAGTCAGCCCCAGCATTTT. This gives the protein CAWTSVPGSQPQHF.

Here the CDR3 DNA reads TGTGCCAGCAGTGGCCCCAGGGGGAATTCACCCCTCCACTTT. It specifies CASSGPRGNSPLHF. This chain links TRBV2 with TRBJ1-6, with 7 bases that match TRBD1. Trimming at V came to 4 bases and at J to 7 bases, leaving 4 bases not matched to a gene. Germline-derived CDR1 and CDR2 are SNHLY and FYNNEI. The CDR3 is 14 residues long.

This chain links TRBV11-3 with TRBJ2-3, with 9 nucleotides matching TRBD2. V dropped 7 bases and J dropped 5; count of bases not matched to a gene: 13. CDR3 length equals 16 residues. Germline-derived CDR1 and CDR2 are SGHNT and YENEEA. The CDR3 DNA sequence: TGTGCCAGCATGGAAGGGCGGGAGGGCCTAAGAGATACGCAGTATTTT. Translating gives CASMEGREGLRDTQYF.